The clone carrying this T cell receptor (beta chain) has a handful of counts. CDR1 is SGHTA and CDR2 is FQGTGA in the germline V gene. This CDR3 has 15 residues. V gave up 5 bases and J gave up 5 bases, with 16 bases separating them. The data are from a study of OX40 agonist ivuxolimab in advanced cancers. Sequencing was performed with immunoSEQ multiplex PCR; in TCRdb, only in-frame clones are kept and a portion is missing. The repertoire has fewer than 75,000 clones, 88% of them found once; the top ten carry 0.67%. This receptor was identified in an adult with an advanced solid tumor such as melanoma, head and neck, liver or kidney cancer. Here the sequenced sample was CD4+ or CD8+ T cells sorted from blood, taken in a trial of the OX40 agonist ivuxolimab. The J gene is TRBJ1-5, the V gene TRBV7-3, with a weak D call TRBD1 (5 bases). The CDR3 DNA is TGTGCCAGCAGCACACCGACAGCTATCTATCAGCCCCAGCATTTT. It translates to CASSTPTAIYQPQHF.